This T cell receptor beta chain is drawn from a study of control samples from healthy donors and cancer patients. Using immunoSEQ multiplex PCR, the repertoire was profiled, and TCRdb retains in-frame clones only, with some absent. The sample has approximately 81,000 clones; around 94% are singletons. CDR3 size: 16 residues. Trimming cost V 5 bases and J 6 bases, with 22 bases left between them. Germline CDR1 is MNHEY and CDR2 is SVGEGT. This receptor was identified in a woman between 18 and 29 years old in good health. Sequencing was performed on blood. The genes are TRBV6-2 or TRBV6-3 and TRBJ1-2; the D gene is possibly TRBD1 (5 bases). CDR3 loop: CASSDTTGLFTHGYTF. The CDR3 DNA reads TGTGCCAGCAGTGACACCACGGGACTCTTCACCCATGGCTACACCTTC.